This T cell receptor beta chain was sequenced for a study of blood T cell repertoires in COVID-19. With V trimmed by 0 bases and J by 6 bases, 10 bases remained unmatched. The CDR3 is 16 residues long. The germline CDR1 and CDR2 sequences are MGHRA and YSYEKL. Clones were read by immunoSEQ multiplex PCR, and TCRdb kept only the in-frame ones, dropping some. The table includes approximately 140,000 clones, approximately 80% detected once. This clonotype was sampled from a man between 60 and 75 years old with active or convalescent COVID-19. The chain carries TRBV4-1 and TRBJ2-7; 8 bases are a match to TRBD2. Input material: peripheral blood. The CDR3 sequence: CASSQDPPGGVSEQYF. In nucleotides, the CDR3 is TGCGCCAGCAGCCAAGACCCTCCGGGGGGGGTTTCCGAGCAGTACTTC.